This TCR beta chain was sequenced in a study of T cell repertoires in cytomegalovirus infection. About the research overall: Shared public TCR beta signatures pointed to both CMV infection and a matching HLA type.

This clonotype was observed at least ten times. Its antigen is not known. The CDR3 spans 16 residues. The germline gives CDR1 SGHTA, CDR2 FQGNSA. With V trimmed by 3 bases and J by 0 bases, 5 bases remained unmatched. Study-level points and caveats: Carriers of CMV plus the relevant HLA were identified by cumulative public TCR beta family frequency. In two of eight donors, the top clonotype was HLA-C-restricted CMV-specific.

TCRdb processed the reads anew with MiXCR; each CDR3 protein has one entry. The sample lists approximately 76,000 distinct CDR3 sequences; roughly 3.6% were seen once. The chain has TRBV7-2 and TRBJ2-3; 8 bases align to TRBD2. The receptor was isolated from a human donor in good health (CMV status not recorded). Some clones in this sample may be carry-over from other donors' samples. Sample: PBMCs. CDR3 in DNA: TGTGCCAGCAGCTTCTCGGAGCGGGGGAGCACAGATACGCAGTATTTT. Amino acids: CASSFSERGSTDTQYF.